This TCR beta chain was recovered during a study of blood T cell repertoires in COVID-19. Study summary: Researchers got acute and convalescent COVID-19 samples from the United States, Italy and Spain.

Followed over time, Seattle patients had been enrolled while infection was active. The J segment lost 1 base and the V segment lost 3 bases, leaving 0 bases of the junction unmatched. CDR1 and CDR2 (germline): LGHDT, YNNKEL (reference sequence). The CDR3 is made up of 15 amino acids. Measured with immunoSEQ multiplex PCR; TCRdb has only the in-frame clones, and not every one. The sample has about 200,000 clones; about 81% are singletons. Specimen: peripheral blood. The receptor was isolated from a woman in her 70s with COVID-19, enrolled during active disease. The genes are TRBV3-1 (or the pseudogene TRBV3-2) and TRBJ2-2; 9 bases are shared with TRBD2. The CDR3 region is CASSQTSGNTGELFF. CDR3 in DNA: TGTGCCAGCAGCCAGACTAGCGGGAACACCGGGGAGCTGTTTTTT.